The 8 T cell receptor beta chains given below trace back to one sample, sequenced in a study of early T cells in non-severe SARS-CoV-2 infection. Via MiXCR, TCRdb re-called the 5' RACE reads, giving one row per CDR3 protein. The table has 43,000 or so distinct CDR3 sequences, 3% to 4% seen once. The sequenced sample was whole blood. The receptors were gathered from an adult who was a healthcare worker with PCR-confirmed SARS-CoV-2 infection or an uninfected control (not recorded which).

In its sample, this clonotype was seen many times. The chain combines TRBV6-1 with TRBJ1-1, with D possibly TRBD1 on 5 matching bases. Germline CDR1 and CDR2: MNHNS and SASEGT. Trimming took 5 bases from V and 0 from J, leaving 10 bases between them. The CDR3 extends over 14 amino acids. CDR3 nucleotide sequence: TGTGCCAGCAGTCAGAGGACACTGAACACTGAAGCTTTCTTT. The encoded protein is CASSQRTLNTEAFF.

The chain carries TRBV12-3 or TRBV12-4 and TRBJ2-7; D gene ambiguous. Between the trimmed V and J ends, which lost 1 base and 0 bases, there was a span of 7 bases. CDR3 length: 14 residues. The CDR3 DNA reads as TGTGCCAGCAGTTTAGGATTGGACTCCTACGAGCAGTACTTC. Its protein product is CASSLGLDSYEQYF.

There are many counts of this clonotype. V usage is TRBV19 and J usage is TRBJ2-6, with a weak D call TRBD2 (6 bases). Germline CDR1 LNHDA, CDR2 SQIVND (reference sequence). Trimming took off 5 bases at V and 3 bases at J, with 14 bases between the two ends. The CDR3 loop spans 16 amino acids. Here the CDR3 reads CASSVQGGVGANVLTF. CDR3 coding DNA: TGTGCCAGTAGTGTGCAGGGAGGTGTTGGGGCCAACGTCCTGACTTTC.

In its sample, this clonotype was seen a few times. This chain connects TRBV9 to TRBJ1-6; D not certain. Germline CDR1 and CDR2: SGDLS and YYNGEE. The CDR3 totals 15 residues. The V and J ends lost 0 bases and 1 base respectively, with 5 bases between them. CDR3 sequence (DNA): TGTGCCAGCAGCGTAGTTGGGTCCTATAATTCACCCCTCCACTTT. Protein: CASSVVGSYNSPLHF.

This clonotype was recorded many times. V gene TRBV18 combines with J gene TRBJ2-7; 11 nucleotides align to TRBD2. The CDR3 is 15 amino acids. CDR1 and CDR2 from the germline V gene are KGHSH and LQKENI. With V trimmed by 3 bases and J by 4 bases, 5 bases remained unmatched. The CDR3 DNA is TGTGCCAGCTCACCGGTGGGGACTAGCGGATACGAGCAGTACTTC. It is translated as CASSPVGTSGYEQYF.

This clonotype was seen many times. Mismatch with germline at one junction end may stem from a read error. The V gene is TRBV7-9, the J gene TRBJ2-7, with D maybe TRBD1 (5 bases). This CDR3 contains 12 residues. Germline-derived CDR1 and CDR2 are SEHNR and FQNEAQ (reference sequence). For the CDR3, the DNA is TGTGCCAGCAGCTTAGGTGGTAGGCTGGGGCGCTTC. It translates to CASSLGGRLGRF.

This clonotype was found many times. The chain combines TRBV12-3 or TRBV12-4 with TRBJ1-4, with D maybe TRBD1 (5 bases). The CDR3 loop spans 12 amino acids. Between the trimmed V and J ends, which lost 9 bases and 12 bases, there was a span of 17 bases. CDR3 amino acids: CASHPVGRELFF. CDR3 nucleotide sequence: TGTGCCAGTCATCCTGTGGGCAGGGAACTGTTTTTT.

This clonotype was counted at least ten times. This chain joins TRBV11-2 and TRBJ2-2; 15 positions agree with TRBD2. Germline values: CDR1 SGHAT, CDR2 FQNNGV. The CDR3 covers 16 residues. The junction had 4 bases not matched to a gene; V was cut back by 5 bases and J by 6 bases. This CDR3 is CASSLGTSGGPGELFF. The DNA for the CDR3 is TGTGCCAGCAGCCTGGGGACTAGCGGGGGGCCCGGGGAGCTGTTTTTT.